This T cell receptor beta chain derives from a study of shared clonotypes between healthy human individuals. The data were produced by immunoSEQ multiplex PCR, yet TCRdb's version contains in-frame clones alone and is incomplete. The profile shows millions of clones, around nine tenths of them singletons. V lost 3 bases, J lost 1 base, and 6 bases lay in between. The CDR3 runs to 13 residues. Per the germline V gene, CDR1 is SQVTM and CDR2 is ANQGSEA. Study results and limitations: The study's rarefaction showed incomplete sorted-subset sequencing despite large depth. With a handful of donors compared, around 5.4% of naive CD4 clonotypes were shared.

On this clone: Its antigen is unknown. The same CDR3 also results from other DNA sequences found in this sample.

This clonotype originated in a man aged 18 to 30 in good health. Sequencing input: naive CD4+ T cells sorted from blood. Indicated subset: CD45RA+ positively selected. The chain employs TRBV29-1 and TRBJ2-2; TRBD2 might be the D (5 bases). The CDR3 spells CSVDGENTGELFF. CDR3 sequence (DNA): TGCAGCGTTGACGGGGAGAACACCGGGGAGCTGTTTTTT.